This TCR beta chain was captured in a study of cytomegalovirus exposure and HLA in healthy donors. On the study more broadly: A later analysis reported the same platform for the 90 to 150 validation repertoires and the approximately 670 first-cohort repertoires.

Points from the study as a whole: The tendency of first-cohort TCR clusters to co-occur in the 120 validation repertoires was identified by a subsequent analysis.

With regard to this clone: The antigen remains undetermined.

Sequenced by immunoSEQ multiplex PCR; TCRdb stores in-frame clones only, minus some. This sample has roughly 52,000 clones; approximately 85% occur once, and the top ten carry under 7.5%. This CDR3 is built from 14 residues. The V gene's germline CDR1 is MNHEY and CDR2 SVGAGI. The V and J ends lost 6 bases and 7 bases, in that order; junction bases with no gene match: 12. This receptor was obtained from a woman aged 30 to 39 in good health and CMV-seronegative. The source material was PBMCs. The chain links TRBV6-5 to TRBJ2-7; TRBD2 agrees at 7 bases. The CDR3 protein is CASSITRTGGEQYF. CDR3 bases: TGTGCCAGCAGCATTACCCGGACGGGGGGAGAGCAGTACTTC.